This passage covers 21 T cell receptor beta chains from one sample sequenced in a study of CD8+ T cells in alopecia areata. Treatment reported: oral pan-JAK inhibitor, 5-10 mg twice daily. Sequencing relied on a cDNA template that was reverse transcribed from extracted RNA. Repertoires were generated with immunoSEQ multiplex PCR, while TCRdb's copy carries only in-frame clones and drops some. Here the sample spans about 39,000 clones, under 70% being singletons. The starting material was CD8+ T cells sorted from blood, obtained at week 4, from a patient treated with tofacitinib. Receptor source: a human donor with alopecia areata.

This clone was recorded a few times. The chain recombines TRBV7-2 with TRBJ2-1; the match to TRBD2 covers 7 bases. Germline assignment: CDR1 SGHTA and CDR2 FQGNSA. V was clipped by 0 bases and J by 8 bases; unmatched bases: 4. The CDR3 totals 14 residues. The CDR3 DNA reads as TGTGCCAGCAGCTTAGCGGGGGGGATGGATGAGCAGTTCTTC. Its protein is CASSLAGGMDEQFF.

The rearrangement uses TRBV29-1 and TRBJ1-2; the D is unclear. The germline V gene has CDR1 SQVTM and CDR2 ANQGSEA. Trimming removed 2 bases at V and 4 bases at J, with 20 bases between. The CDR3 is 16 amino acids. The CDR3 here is CSVESSHGSYRYGYTF. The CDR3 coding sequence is TGCAGCGTTGAATCCTCCCACGGGTCATACCGCTATGGCTACACCTTC.

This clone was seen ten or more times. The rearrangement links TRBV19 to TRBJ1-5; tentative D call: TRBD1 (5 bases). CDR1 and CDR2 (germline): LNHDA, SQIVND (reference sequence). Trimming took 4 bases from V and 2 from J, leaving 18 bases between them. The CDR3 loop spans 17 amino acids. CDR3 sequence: CASSTYTGNSGNQPQHF. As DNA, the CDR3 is TGTGCCAGTAGTACCTATACAGGAAATTCGGGCAATCAGCCCCAGCATTTT. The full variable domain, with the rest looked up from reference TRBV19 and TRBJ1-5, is DGGITQSPKYLFRKEGQNVTLSCEQNLNHDAMYWYRQDPGQGLRLIYYSQIVNDFQKGDIAEGYSVSREKKESFPLTVTSAQKNPTAFYLCASSTYTGNSGNQPQHFGDGTRLSIL.

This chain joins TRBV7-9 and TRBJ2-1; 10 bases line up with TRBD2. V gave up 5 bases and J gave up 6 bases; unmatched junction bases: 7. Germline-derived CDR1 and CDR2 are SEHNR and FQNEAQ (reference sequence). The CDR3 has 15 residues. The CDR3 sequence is CASSPPSGGPNEQFF. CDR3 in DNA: TGTGCCAGCAGCCCGCCTAGCGGGGGCCCCAATGAGCAGTTCTTC.

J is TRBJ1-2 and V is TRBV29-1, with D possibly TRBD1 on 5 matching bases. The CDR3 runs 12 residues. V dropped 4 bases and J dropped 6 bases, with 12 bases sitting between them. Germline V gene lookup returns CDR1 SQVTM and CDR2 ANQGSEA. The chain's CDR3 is CSVGDGANGYTF. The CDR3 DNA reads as TGCAGCGTTGGGGACGGTGCTAATGGCTACACCTTC.

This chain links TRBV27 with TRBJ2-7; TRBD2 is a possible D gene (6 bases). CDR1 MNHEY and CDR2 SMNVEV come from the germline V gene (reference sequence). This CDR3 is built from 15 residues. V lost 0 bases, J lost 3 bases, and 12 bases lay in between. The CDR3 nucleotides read TGTGCCAGCAGTTTATCAGGACTAATGAGCTACGAGCAGTACTTC. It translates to CASSLSGLMSYEQYF.

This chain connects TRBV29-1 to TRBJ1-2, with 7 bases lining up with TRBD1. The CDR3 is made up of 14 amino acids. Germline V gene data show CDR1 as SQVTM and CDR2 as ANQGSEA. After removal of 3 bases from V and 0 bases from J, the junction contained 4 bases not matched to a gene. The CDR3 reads CSVDTGQTNYGYTF. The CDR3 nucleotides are TGCAGCGTTGATACGGGACAGACTAACTATGGCTACACCTTC. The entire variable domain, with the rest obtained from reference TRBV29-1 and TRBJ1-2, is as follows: SAVISQKPSRDICQRGTSLTIQCQVDSQVTMMFWYRQQPGQSLTLIATANQGSEATYESGFVIDKFPISRPNLTFSTLTVSNMSPEDSSIYLCSVDTGQTNYGYTFGSGTRLTVV.

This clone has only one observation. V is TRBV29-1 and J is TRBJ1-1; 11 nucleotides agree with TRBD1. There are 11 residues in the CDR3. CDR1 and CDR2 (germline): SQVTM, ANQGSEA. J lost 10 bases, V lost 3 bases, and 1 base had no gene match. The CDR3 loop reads CSVDGTGGAFF. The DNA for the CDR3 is TGCAGCGTTGACGGGACAGGGGGAGCTTTCTTT.

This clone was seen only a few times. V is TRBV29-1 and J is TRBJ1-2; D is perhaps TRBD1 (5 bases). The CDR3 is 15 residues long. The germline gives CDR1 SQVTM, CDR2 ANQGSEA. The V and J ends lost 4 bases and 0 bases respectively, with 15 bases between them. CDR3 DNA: TGCAGCGTTGTGGGGGATGGCAGCCCTAACTATGGCTACACCTTC. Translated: CSVVGDGSPNYGYTF.

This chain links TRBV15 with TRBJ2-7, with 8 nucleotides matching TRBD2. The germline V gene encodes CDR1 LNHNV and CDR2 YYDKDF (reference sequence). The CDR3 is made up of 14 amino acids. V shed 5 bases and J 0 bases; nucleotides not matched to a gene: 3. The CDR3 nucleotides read TGTGCCACCAGCCGGGGGGGATCCTCCTACGAGCAGTACTTC. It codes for CATSRGGSSYEQYF.

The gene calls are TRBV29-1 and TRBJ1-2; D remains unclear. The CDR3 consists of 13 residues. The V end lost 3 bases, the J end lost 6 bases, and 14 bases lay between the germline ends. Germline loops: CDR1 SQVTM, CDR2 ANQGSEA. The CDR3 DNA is TGCAGCGTTGACGGCAGCATCCCCGATGGCTACACCTTC. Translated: CSVDGSIPDGYTF.

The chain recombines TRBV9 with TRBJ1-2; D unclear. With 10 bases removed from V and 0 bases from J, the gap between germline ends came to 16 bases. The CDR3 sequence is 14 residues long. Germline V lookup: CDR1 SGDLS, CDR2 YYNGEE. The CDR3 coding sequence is TGTGCCTCCCAGGCAACGGGAGCTAACTATGGCTACACCTTC. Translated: CASQATGANYGYTF.

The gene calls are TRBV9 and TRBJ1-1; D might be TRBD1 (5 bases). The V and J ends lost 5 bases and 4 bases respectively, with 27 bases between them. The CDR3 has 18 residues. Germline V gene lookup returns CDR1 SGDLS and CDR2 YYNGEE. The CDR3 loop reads CASSHNLRGRGSGTEAFF. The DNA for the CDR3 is TGTGCCAGCAGTCATAACCTCCGGGGGAGGGGTAGTGGCACTGAAGCTTTCTTT. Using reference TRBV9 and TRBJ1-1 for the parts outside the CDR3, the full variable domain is DSGVTQTPKHLITATGQRVTLRCSPRSGDLSVYWYQQSLDQGLQFLIQYYNGEERAKGNILERFSAQQFPDLHSELNLSSLELGDSALYFCASSHNLRGRGSGTEAFFGQGTRLTVV.

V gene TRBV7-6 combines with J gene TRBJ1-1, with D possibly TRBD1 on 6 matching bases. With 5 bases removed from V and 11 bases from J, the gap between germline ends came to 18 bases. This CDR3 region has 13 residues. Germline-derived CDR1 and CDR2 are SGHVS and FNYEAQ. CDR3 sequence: CASSQGIGTLAFF. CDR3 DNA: TGTGCCAGCAGCCAGGGTATTGGGACACTCGCTTTCTTT.

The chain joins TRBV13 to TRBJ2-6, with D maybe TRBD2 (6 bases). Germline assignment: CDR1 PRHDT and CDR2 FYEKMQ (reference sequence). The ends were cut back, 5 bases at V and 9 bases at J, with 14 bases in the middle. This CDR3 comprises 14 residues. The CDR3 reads CASSPGRGINVLTF. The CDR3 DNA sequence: TGTGCCAGCAGCCCGGGGCGGGGTATCAACGTCCTGACTTTC.

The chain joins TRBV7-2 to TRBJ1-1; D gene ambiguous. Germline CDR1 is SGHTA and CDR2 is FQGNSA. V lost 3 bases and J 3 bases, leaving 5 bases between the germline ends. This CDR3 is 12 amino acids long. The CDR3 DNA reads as TGTGCCAGCAGCTTCGGGTACACTGAAGCTTTCTTT. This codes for CASSFGYTEAFF.

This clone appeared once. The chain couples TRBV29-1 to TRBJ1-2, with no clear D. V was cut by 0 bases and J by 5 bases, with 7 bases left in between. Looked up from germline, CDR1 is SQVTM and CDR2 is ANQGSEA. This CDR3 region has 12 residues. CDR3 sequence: CSVEEGEYGYTF. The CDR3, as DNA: TGCAGCGTTGAAGAGGGAGAATATGGCTACACCTTC.

The CDR3 region has the DNA TGTGCCAGCAGTGAATATTCGGCGAGAGAGCAGTACTTC. This codes for CASSEYSAREQYF. The chain is built from TRBV25-1 and TRBJ2-7; unclear D gene. CDR1 and CDR2 from the germline V gene are MGHDK and SYGVNS. The CDR3 is 13 amino acids. V was cut by 0 bases and J by 7 bases, with 10 bases left in between.

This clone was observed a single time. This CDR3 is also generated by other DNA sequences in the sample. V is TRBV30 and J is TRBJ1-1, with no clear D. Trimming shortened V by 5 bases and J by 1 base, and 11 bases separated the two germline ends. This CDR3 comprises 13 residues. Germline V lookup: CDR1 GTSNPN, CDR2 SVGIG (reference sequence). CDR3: CAWSVGQNTEAFF. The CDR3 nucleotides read TGTGCCTGGTCCGTCGGGCAGAACACTGAAGCTTTCTTT.

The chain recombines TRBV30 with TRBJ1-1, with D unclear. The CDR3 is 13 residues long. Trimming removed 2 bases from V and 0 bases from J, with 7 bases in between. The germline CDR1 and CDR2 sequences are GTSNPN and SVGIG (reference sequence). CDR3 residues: CAWSMLMNTEAFF. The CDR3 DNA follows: TGTGCCTGGAGTATGCTAATGAACACTGAAGCTTTCTTT.

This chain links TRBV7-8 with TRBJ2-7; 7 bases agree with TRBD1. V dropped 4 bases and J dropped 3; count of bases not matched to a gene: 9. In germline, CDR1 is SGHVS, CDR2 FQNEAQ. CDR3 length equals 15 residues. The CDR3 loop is CASSSAVGQLYEQYF. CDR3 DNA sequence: TGTGCCAGCAGCTCGGCCGTGGGACAGCTCTACGAGCAGTACTTC. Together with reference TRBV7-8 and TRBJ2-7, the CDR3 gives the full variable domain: GAGVSQSPRYKVAKRGQDVALRCDPISGHVSLFWYQQALGQGPEFLTYFQNEAQLDKSGLPSDRFFAERPEGSVSTLKIQRTQQEDSAVYLCASSSAVGQLYEQYFGPGTRLTVT.